What follows describes a single T cell receptor (beta chain). Germline V CDR1 and CDR2: SGHNT, YYREEE (reference sequence). The CDR3 has 14 residues. J was trimmed by 5 bases and V by 3 bases; bases with no gene match: 4. Data came from immunoSEQ multiplex PCR; TCRdb stores just in-frame clones and leaves some out. The repertoire holds tens of thousands of clones, with around 92% as singletons. This entry belongs to a study of OX40 agonist ivuxolimab in advanced cancers. This sample comprised CD4+ or CD8+ T cells sorted from blood, obtained in a trial of the OX40 agonist ivuxolimab. The clonotype comes from an adult with an advanced solid tumor such as melanoma, head and neck, liver or kidney cancer. The chain couples TRBV5-4 to TRBJ2-7, with TRBD1 matching 11 bases. The CDR3 loop is CASSWTGGDHEQYF. CDR3 coding DNA: TGTGCCAGCAGCTGGACAGGGGGCGATCACGAGCAGTACTTC.